Presented here are 24 T cell receptor beta chains from one specimen sequenced in a study of Graves' ophthalmopathy and Graves' hyperthyroidism. Transcripts of RNA were the source for amplifying TCR beta CDR3 regions. An opening RT-PCR round employed HTBI primers and preceded a second-round multiplex PCR. TCRdb passed the multiplex PCR reads through MiXCR, listing each CDR3 protein once. The data contain over a million distinct CDR3 sequences, about two fifths of them singletons. The sample comprised peripheral blood or thyroid tissue (not recorded which). The receptor set was obtained from an adult man with Graves' hyperthyroidism.

The table lists this clonotype with many counts. The chain has TRBV10-3 and TRBJ2-5; the match to TRBD1 covers 8 bases. Germline CDR1 ENHRY, CDR2 SYGVKD. CDR3 size: 17 residues. The V segment lost 3 bases and the J segment 4 bases; nucleotides outside the gene matches: 13. This CDR3 reads CAISDVQGDRGGETQYF. For the CDR3, the DNA is TGTGCCATCAGTGACGTACAGGGGGATCGAGGAGGAGAGACCCAGTACTTC.

This clonotype was observed at least ten times. The chain links TRBV20-1 to TRBJ2-5, with TRBD2 matching 7 bases. The CDR3 totals 14 residues. Germline V lookup: CDR1 DFQATT, CDR2 SNEGSKA (reference sequence). CDR3 residues: CSCVSAGEGETQYF. The CDR3, as DNA: TGCAGCTGTGTATCGGCGGGGGAGGGAGAGACCCAGTACTTC.

There are a few counts of this clonotype. As DNA, the CDR3 is TGCAGTGCTAGACGGACCACGTTCACTGAAGCTTTCTTT. Amino acids: CSARRTTFTEAFF. The chain joins TRBV20-1 to TRBJ1-1; D unclear. The CDR3 spans 13 residues. V lost 2 bases and J 4 bases, leaving 11 bases between the germline ends. Germline-derived CDR1 and CDR2 are DFQATT and SNEGSKA (reference sequence).

The V gene is TRBV9, the J gene TRBJ2-1; TRBD2 might be the D (5 bases). Germline V CDR1 and CDR2: SGDLS, YYNGEE. This CDR3 has 15 residues. Trimming removed 8 bases from V and 3 bases from J, with 18 bases in between. CDR3 amino acids: CASSRLSGNYNEQFF. For the CDR3, the DNA is TGTGCCAGTAGCCGCCTGAGCGGAAACTACAATGAGCAGTTCTTC.

The rearrangement links TRBV19 to TRBJ2-2, with TRBD2 as a possible D gene (6 bases). V shed 3 bases and J shed 6 bases, with 17 bases lying between them. Germline V gives CDR1 LNHDA, CDR2 SQIVND (reference sequence). The CDR3 spans 16 residues. The CDR3 DNA reads as TGTGCCAGTAGTATGGCGAGCGGGTCCAACGCCGGGGAGCTGTTTTTT. Translating it yields CASSMASGSNAGELFF.

This clonotype showed up many times. This chain links TRBV29-1 with TRBJ2-7; TRBD1 aligns across 9 bases. From germline, CDR1 is SQVTM and CDR2 ANQGSEA. CDR3 length: 13 amino acids. V dropped 7 bases and J dropped 4; count of bases not matched to a gene: 8. CDR3 coding DNA: TGCAGCGCCCGACAGGGGGTATCGTACGAGCAGTACTTC. Translating gives CSARQGVSYEQYF.

This clonotype was found a few times. CDR3 protein: CASSLGFDTGELFF. For the CDR3, the DNA is TGTGCCAGCAGCTTGGGATTCGACACCGGGGAGCTGTTTTTT. The rearrangement joins TRBV7-2 to TRBJ2-2, with unresolved D. V was shortened by 3 bases and J by 3 bases, with 8 bases between the two germline ends. This CDR3 spans 14 amino acids. Germline V gene sequence: CDR1 SGHTA, CDR2 FQGNSA.

The chain carries TRBV19 and TRBJ2-7; 7 bases map to TRBD1. Losses at the gene ends were 5 bases for V and 8 bases for J; bases not matched to a gene: 6. Per germline, CDR1 LNHDA and CDR2 SQIVND (reference sequence). This CDR3 has 12 amino acids. DNA for the CDR3: TGTGCCAGTAGTCACGACAGGGTAAAGCAGTACTTC. It specifies CASSHDRVKQYF.

The chain recombines TRBV12-3 or TRBV12-4 with TRBJ2-7; tentative D call: TRBD2 (6 bases). This CDR3 spans 14 amino acids. V was shortened by 5 bases and J by 3 bases, with 14 bases between the two germline ends. The CDR3 DNA sequence: TGTGCCAGCAGTCAACCGGGGGTGGGCTACGAGCAGTACTTC. Protein product: CASSQPGVGYEQYF.

V and J are TRBV20-1 and TRBJ2-2; the D is unclear. The CDR3 spans 14 residues. Trimming shortened V by 3 bases and J by 0 bases, and 8 bases separated the two germline ends. Germline CDR1 is DFQATT and CDR2 is SNEGSKA (reference sequence). In DNA form, the CDR3 reads TGCAGTGCTAGTCGGCTAGCGAACACCGGGGAGCTGTTTTTT. Protein product: CSASRLANTGELFF.

This rearrangement joins TRBV15 to TRBJ1-3; tentatively, D is TRBD1 (5 bases). The CDR3 has 16 residues. The V end was cut by 0 bases, the J end by 0 bases, with 9 bases between. The germline V gene encodes CDR1 LNHNV and CDR2 YYDKDF (reference sequence). The CDR3 nucleotides read TGTGCCACCAGCAGAGAGTGGGGGGACTCTGGAAACACCATATATTTT. This encodes CATSREWGDSGNTIYF.

This clonotype was found a few times. The chain has TRBV9 and TRBJ1-2; no definite D call. The CDR3 spans 15 residues. V was pared by 8 bases and J by 2 bases, with 19 bases between. CDR1 and CDR2 from the germline V gene are SGDLS and YYNGEE. The CDR3 DNA reads TGTGCCAGTCGAAATAGAGGGAACCCGAACTATGGCTACACCTTC. Amino acids: CASRNRGNPNYGYTF.

Only a few counts were recorded for this clonotype. This chain connects TRBV9 to TRBJ1-1; 7 bases are a match to TRBD1. Germline lookup yields CDR1 SGDLS and CDR2 YYNGEE. The CDR3 runs to 14 residues. V shed 4 bases and J 4 bases; nucleotides not matched to a gene: 7. In DNA, the CDR3 is TGTGCCAGCAGCCGGGGGGACAGCTTCACTGAAGCTTTCTTT. This sequence encodes CASSRGDSFTEAFF.

This clonotype was detected ten times or more. The chain uses TRBV20-1 and TRBJ1-6; D ambiguous. The CDR3 loop spans 17 amino acids. CDR1 is DFQATT and CDR2 is SNEGSKA in the germline V gene (reference sequence). Trimming took 3 bases from V and 0 from J, leaving 15 bases between them. The CDR3 here is CSARSVQASSYNSPLHF. The CDR3, as DNA: TGCAGTGCTAGGTCGGTCCAGGCAAGCTCCTATAATTCACCCCTCCACTTT.

About this clonotype: A much larger clone lies one base from this, so it may be a read error. CDR3 DNA sequence: TGTGCCAGCAGTCTTACAGTGAATGGCTACACCTTC. It yields the protein CASSLTVNGYTF. The chain couples TRBV2 to TRBJ1-2; D not certain. V was pared by 5 bases and J by 6 bases, with 10 bases between. The germline V gene encodes CDR1 SNHLY and CDR2 FYNNEI. The CDR3 extends over 12 amino acids.

This clonotype appeared a few times. CDR3 sequence: CASSQDPAGAKHGELFF. DNA of the CDR3: TGTGCCAGCAGCCAAGATCCGGCAGGGGCGAAACACGGGGAGCTGTTTTTT. The chain has TRBV14 and TRBJ2-2, with D possibly matching TRBD1 (6 bases). Germline values: CDR1 SGHDN, CDR2 FVKESK. V was pared by 0 bases and J by 7 bases, with 18 bases between. This CDR3 is built from 17 residues. The variable domain in full, with the rest retrieved from reference TRBV14 and TRBJ2-2, is EAGVTQFPSHSVIEKGQTVTLRCDPISGHDNLYWYRRVMGKEIKFLLHFVKESKQDESGMPNNRFLAERTGGTYSTLKVQPAELEDSGVYFCASSQDPAGAKHGELFFGEGSRLTVL.

This clonotype was picked up many times. The chain combines TRBV29-1 with TRBJ2-5; 8 nucleotides line up with TRBD2. The J segment lost 2 bases and the V segment lost 1 base, leaving 15 bases of the junction unmatched. CDR3 length: 18 residues. CDR1 and CDR2 (germline): SQVTM, ANQGSEA. This CDR3 reads CSVEGFAGGERRQETQYF. CDR3 in DNA: TGCAGCGTTGAAGGTTTTGCGGGGGGCGAGAGACGACAAGAGACCCAGTACTTC. Together with reference TRBV29-1 and TRBJ2-5, the CDR3 gives the full variable domain: SAVISQKPSRDICQRGTSLTIQCQVDSQVTMMFWYRQQPGQSLTLIATANQGSEATYESGFVIDKFPISRPNLTFSTLTVSNMSPEDSSIYLCSVEGFAGGERRQETQYFGPGTRLLVL.

DNA of the CDR3: TGCAGTGCTAGAGAGGGGTCAGACTACGAGCAGTACTTC. Protein sequence: CSAREGSDYEQYF. The chain employs TRBV20-1 and TRBJ2-7, with no clear D. The V end lost 0 bases, the J end lost 3 bases, and 9 bases lay between the germline ends. Germline V CDR1 and CDR2: DFQATT, SNEGSKA (reference sequence). This CDR3 contains 13 residues.

This clonotype was seen once. At one of its ends the junction is not consistent with the germline gene, which may arise from a read error. V is TRBV7-2 and J is TRBJ2-6; tentative D call: TRBD1 (5 bases). CDR1 and CDR2 from the germline V gene are SGHTA and FQGNSA. The CDR3 is 15 residues long. This CDR3 is CASSLAVSGANFLTF. The CDR3 nucleotides read TGTGCCAGCAGCTTAGCGGTGTCTGGGGCCAACTTCCTGACTTTC.

Worth noting for this clonotype: No conserved phenylalanine or tryptophan ends this CDR3, so it is likely a read error. The DNA is omitted, as the CDR3 cannot be located on it reliably, and the CDR3 follows TCRdb's listing. V and J are TRBV7-2 and TRBJ2-5; TRBD1 was called by the table and not checked on the DNA. The germline gives CDR1 SGHTA, CDR2 FQGNSA. The CDR3 contains 8 residues when both ends are counted. The CDR3 loop reads CASSAGNS.

The chain links TRBV7-8 to TRBJ1-1; D might be TRBD1 (6 bases). Germline-derived CDR1 and CDR2 are SGHVS and FQNEAQ. The CDR3 sequence is 14 residues long. The CDR3 sequence is CAPSWGRGDTEAFF. DNA of the CDR3: TGTGCTCCATCTTGGGGGCGGGGGGACACTGAAGCTTTCTTT.

V gene TRBV2 combines with J gene TRBJ1-2; D is perhaps TRBD1 (5 bases). Germline assignment: CDR1 SNHLY and CDR2 FYNNEI. CDR3 length: 12 residues. V lost 4 bases to trimming and J lost 6 bases, with 9 bases between them. The CDR3 is CASSARDDGYTF. In nucleotides, the CDR3 is TGTGCCAGCAGTGCCAGGGACGATGGCTACACCTTC.

The J gene is TRBJ2-5, the V gene TRBV12-3 or TRBV12-4; 11 nucleotides align to TRBD2. The CDR3 length is 17 residues. The V and J ends lost 4 bases and 0 bases, in that order; junction bases with no gene match: 7. DNA of the CDR3: TGTGCCAGCAGTTCCTTTAGCGGGAGGGAGTACCAAGAGACCCAGTACTTC. The encoded protein is CASSSFSGREYQETQYF.

There are many counts of this clonotype. In DNA form, the CDR3 reads TGTGCCACCAGTGACGTGACCGGGACTACTAGAGGTACCCAGTACTTC. This codes for CATSDVTGTTRGTQYF. V is TRBV24-1 and J is TRBJ2-5, with 7 bases fitting TRBD2. This CDR3 spans 16 amino acids. V was pared by 4 bases and J by 8 bases, with 15 bases of the junction left unmatched. Germline V lookup: CDR1 KGHDR, CDR2 SFDVKD.